Shown below are 24 T cell receptor beta chains from a single sample sequenced in a study of cytomegalovirus exposure and HLA in healthy donors. Assay used: immunoSEQ multiplex PCR; TCRdb lists only in-frame clones, some missing. The data contain 150,000 to 200,000 clones, about 84% of them singletons. The material sequenced was PBMCs. These receptor sequences come from a young woman in good health and CMV-seronegative.

This sequence joins TRBV14 and TRBJ1-2; 8 bases align to TRBD1. V gave up 5 bases and J gave up 6 bases; unmatched junction bases: 11. Germline loops: CDR1 SGHDN, CDR2 FVKESK. The CDR3 runs 15 residues. The CDR3 reads CASSDVSRGPDGYTF. CDR3 sequence (DNA): TGTGCCAGCAGCGATGTGTCCAGGGGGCCGGATGGCTACACCTTC.

The chain uses TRBV7-6 and TRBJ2-1; TRBD1 is a possible D gene (6 bases). Deletions cut 3 bases from V and 7 bases from J, with 19 bases between. Germline loops: CDR1 SGHVS, CDR2 FNYEAQ. The CDR3 has 16 amino acids. CDR3 residues: CASSLRWTEGVNEQFF. CDR3 in DNA: TGTGCCAGCAGCTTGCGATGGACAGAGGGGGTTAATGAGCAGTTCTTC.

The chain employs TRBV15 and TRBJ2-2; 8 nucleotides align to TRBD2. CDR1 LNHNV and CDR2 YYDKDF come from the germline V gene (reference sequence). V lost 0 bases to trimming and J lost 3 bases; unmatched junction nucleotides: 6. This CDR3 is 17 amino acids long. CDR3 sequence reads: CATSRDRASGYTGELFF. Written as DNA, the CDR3 is TGTGCCACCAGCAGAGATCGGGCTAGCGGGTACACCGGGGAGCTGTTTTTT.

The gene calls are TRBV6-5 and TRBJ1-1; D is uncertain. V lost 2 bases and J 0 bases, leaving 4 bases between the germline ends. The CDR3 loop spans 13 amino acids. Germline CDR1 is MNHEY and CDR2 is SVGAGI. For the CDR3, the DNA is TGTGCCAGCAGTTACCGAGTGAACACTGAAGCTTTCTTT. Its protein product is CASSYRVNTEAFF.

The chain employs TRBV4-1 and TRBJ2-6; D possibly corresponds to TRBD1 (6 bases). The germline V gene has CDR1 MGHRA and CDR2 YSYEKL. The CDR3 is 15 residues long. Trimming shortened V by 1 base and J by 11 bases, and 15 bases separated the two germline ends. CDR3: CASSQGVGAADVLTF. The CDR3 DNA reads as TGCGCCAGCAGCCAAGGGGTGGGGGCCGCCGACGTCCTGACTTTC.

This clone was observed a few times. The chain has TRBV7-9 and TRBJ1-5; D gene unclear. This CDR3 spans 13 amino acids. CDR1 and CDR2 (germline): SEHNR, FQNEAQ (reference sequence). V was clipped by 6 bases and J by 4 bases, with 10 bases between them. The CDR3 DNA is TGTGCCAGCAGTCGGCGGACTAATCAGCCCCAGCATTTT. It codes for CASSRRTNQPQHF.

The CDR3 reads CASSAGRTYEQYF. The CDR3 region has the DNA TGTGCCAGCAGTGCGGGCAGGACATACGAGCAGTACTTC. V is TRBV6-4 and J is TRBJ2-7, with D possibly being TRBD1 (5 bases). Trimming took off 4 bases at V and 4 bases at J, with 11 bases between the two ends. From germline, CDR1 is MRHNA and CDR2 SNTAGT. CDR3 length equals 13 residues.

The J gene is TRBJ1-1, the V gene TRBV14; no clear D. CDR1 is SGHDN, CDR2 FVKESK, per germline. There are 14 residues in the CDR3. With 6 bases removed from V and 2 bases from J, the gap between germline ends came to 13 bases. The CDR3 loop is CASSPWQINTEAFF. Written as DNA, the CDR3 is TGTGCCAGCAGTCCCTGGCAGATCAACACTGAAGCTTTCTTT.

This sequence joins TRBV6-1 and TRBJ1-3; D uncertain. The CDR3 consists of 13 residues. Per the germline V gene, CDR1 is MNHNS and CDR2 is SASEGT. Trimming cost V 0 bases and J 5 bases, with 5 bases left between them. The CDR3 region has the DNA TGTGCCAGCAGTGAAGCAACACGAAACACCATATATTTT. Its protein product is CASSEATRNTIYF.

The V gene is TRBV4-2, the J gene TRBJ1-1; D not certain. From germline, CDR1 is LGHNA and CDR2 YNFKEQ. This CDR3 spans 13 amino acids. The ends were cut back, 2 bases at V and 1 base at J, with 5 bases in the middle. For the CDR3, the DNA is TGTGCCAGCAGCCAAAAACAGAACACTGAAGCTTTCTTT. It codes for CASSQKQNTEAFF.

The chain is built from TRBV5-4 and TRBJ1-4; D gene unclear. Trimming shortened V by 2 bases and J by 5 bases, and 10 bases separated the two germline ends. The CDR3 totals 14 residues. In germline, CDR1 is SGHNT, CDR2 YYREEE (reference sequence). This CDR3 is CASSFREPNEKLFF. The CDR3 nucleotides read TGTGCCAGCAGCTTCCGGGAGCCCAATGAAAAACTGTTTTTT.

V gene TRBV18 combines with J gene TRBJ2-7; D possibly corresponds to TRBD1 (6 bases). This CDR3 spans 13 amino acids. The germline gives CDR1 KGHSH, CDR2 LQKENI. V gave up 3 bases and J gave up 13 bases, with 19 bases separating them. The CDR3 nucleotides read TGTGCCAGCTCACCCCTCCGGGACACCCTCTTATACTTC. Translation: CASSPLRDTLLYF.

The rearrangement joins TRBV2 to TRBJ2-7; TRBD1 agrees at 10 bases. The trim removed 6 bases at V and 4 bases at J, leaving 12 bases unmatched. Germline assignment: CDR1 SNHLY and CDR2 FYNNEI. This CDR3 is 16 amino acids long. CDR3: CASRILMGQGRYEQYF. In DNA, the CDR3 is TGTGCCAGCAGGATACTGATGGGACAGGGGAGATACGAGCAGTACTTC.

The V and J genes are TRBV5-1 and TRBJ2-5, with 8 positions matching TRBD1. The germline gives CDR1 SGHRS, CDR2 YFSETQ. The CDR3 consists of 14 residues. Unmatched junction bases numbered 5, after V lost 4 bases and J lost 3 bases. CDR3: CASSDGTGKETQYF. In DNA, the CDR3 is TGCGCCAGCAGCGACGGGACAGGAAAAGAGACCCAGTACTTC.

In this sample, this clone turned up once. The gene calls are TRBV5-1 and TRBJ2-5; no clear D gene. The V end was cut by 2 bases, the J end by 1 base, with 6 bases between. This CDR3 comprises 13 residues. Germline V gene sequence: CDR1 SGHRS, CDR2 YFSETQ. The CDR3 nucleotides are TGCGCCAGCAGCTTAAGCCCCCAAGAGACCCAGTACTTC. Amino acid sequence: CASSLSPQETQYF.

The chain combines TRBV2 with TRBJ2-1, with 9 bases lining up with TRBD2. With 10 bases clipped from V and 0 bases from J, the junction kept 7 bases outside the gene matches. Germline CDR1 is SNHLY and CDR2 is FYNNEI. There are 15 residues in the CDR3. The DNA of the CDR3 is TGTGCCATACGACTAGCGGCTAGCTCCTACAATGAGCAGTTCTTC. It translates to CAIRLAASSYNEQFF.

The genes are TRBV18 and TRBJ2-5; D perhaps matches TRBD2 (6 bases). V was trimmed by 4 bases and J by 0 bases, leaving 9 bases between them. Looked up from germline, CDR1 is KGHSH and CDR2 is LQKENI. The CDR3 loop spans 14 amino acids. The CDR3 is CASSLGGNQETQYF. The CDR3 coding sequence is TGTGCCAGCTCACTGGGGGGAAACCAAGAGACCCAGTACTTC.

The V call is TRBV10-3, the J call TRBJ2-3; D possibly corresponds to TRBD2 (9 bases). Germline CDR1 ENHRY, CDR2 SYGVKD. The germline V and J ends were trimmed by 8 bases and 2 bases, with 20 bases remaining between them. CDR3 size: 16 residues. The CDR3 DNA is TGTGCCATCCGCGGGGGGGACAGGATTCACACAGATACGCAGTATTTT. The encoded protein is CAIRGGDRIHTDTQYF.

V gene TRBV6-5 combines with J gene TRBJ2-2; no clear D. Germline CDR1 reads MNHEY; CDR2 reads SVGAGI. This CDR3 spans 13 amino acids. V lost 8 bases, J lost 1 base, and 8 bases lay in between. CDR3: CASFTVNTGELFF. CDR3 DNA sequence: TGTGCCAGCTTCACAGTGAACACCGGGGAGCTGTTTTTT.

The chain uses TRBV10-1 and TRBJ2-2; D remains ambiguous. The germline V gene has CDR1 WNHNN and CDR2 SYGVQD (reference sequence). The CDR3 has 14 residues. Between the trimmed V and J ends, which lost 2 bases and 7 bases, there was a span of 11 bases. In nucleotides, the CDR3 is TGCGCCAGCAGTGAGGATCGGCGGAACGGGGAGCTGTTTTTT. Translated: CASSEDRRNGELFF.

The chain uses TRBV5-1 and TRBJ2-5; 8 nucleotides line up with TRBD2. The CDR3 is 14 residues long. Trimming at V came to 0 bases and at J to 3 bases, leaving 1 base not matched to a gene. The germline CDR1 and CDR2 sequences are SGHRS and YFSETQ. The CDR3 nucleotides are TGCGCCAGCAGCTTGGTCGGGGGGGAAGAGACCCAGTACTTC. Residues: CASSLVGGEETQYF.

The chain links TRBV6-6 to TRBJ2-2; 8 nucleotides align to TRBD2. The germline V gene has CDR1 MNHNY and CDR2 SVGAGI (reference sequence). This CDR3 spans 14 amino acids. V gave up 7 bases and J gave up 4 bases; unmatched junction bases: 5. CDR3 sequence: CASTLAGGTGELFF. The CDR3 region has the DNA TGTGCCAGCACTTTGGCGGGGGGCACCGGGGAGCTGTTTTTT.

The chain links TRBV2 to TRBJ2-6; TRBD1 is a possible D gene (5 bases). Germline CDR1 is SNHLY and CDR2 is FYNNEI. The CDR3 extends over 17 amino acids. V was clipped by 6 bases and J by 0 bases, with 15 bases between them. This CDR3 is CASRDRLLGSGANVLTF. In DNA form, the CDR3 reads TGTGCCAGCAGAGACAGATTATTGGGCTCTGGGGCCAACGTCCTGACTTTC.

This clone was seen only a few times. The rearrangement uses TRBV6-5 and TRBJ2-7; D unresolved. This CDR3 is 13 amino acids long. CDR1 is MNHEY, CDR2 SVGAGI, per germline. V was trimmed by 2 bases and J by 3 bases, leaving 8 bases between them. The DNA for the CDR3 is TGTGCCAGCAGTTACGGCAAAAGCTACGAGCAGTACTTC. This gives the protein CASSYGKSYEQYF.